This T cell receptor beta chain was retrieved from a study of blood T cell repertoires in COVID-19. Study background: Samples taken during acute and convalescent COVID-19 were collected in the United States, Italy and Spain. From T cells, B-cell-depleted T cells, or PBMCs came the material, which was cDNA or gDNA.

The assay was immunoSEQ multiplex PCR, and TCRdb's table has in-frame clones only and misses some. The table records some 230,000 clones, around 83% of them present only once. CDR3 length equals 10 residues. Germline CDR1 and CDR2: DFQATT and SNEGSKA (reference sequence). V dropped 6 bases and J dropped 12; count of bases not matched to a gene: 6. This chain uses TRBV20-1 with TRBJ1-1; 8 bases fit TRBD1. Sequencing was done on a sample of peripheral blood. This TCR was recovered from a woman aged 50 to 60 with acute or convalescent COVID-19. The CDR3 nucleotides are TGCAGTGCCCCCGGGACAGGTCCTTTCTTT. This codes for CSAPGTGPFF.